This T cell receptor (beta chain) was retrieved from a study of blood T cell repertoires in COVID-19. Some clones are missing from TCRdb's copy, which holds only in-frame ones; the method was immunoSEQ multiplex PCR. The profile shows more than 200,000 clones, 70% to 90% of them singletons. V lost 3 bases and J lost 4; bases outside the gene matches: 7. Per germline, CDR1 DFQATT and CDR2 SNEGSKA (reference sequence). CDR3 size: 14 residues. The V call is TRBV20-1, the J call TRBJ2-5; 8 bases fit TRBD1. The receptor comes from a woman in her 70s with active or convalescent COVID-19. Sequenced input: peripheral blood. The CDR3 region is CSASRTGTGETQYF. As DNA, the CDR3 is TGCAGTGCTAGTCGGACAGGGACGGGAGAGACCCAGTACTTC.